The clone carrying this T cell receptor beta chain occurred many times. TCRdb processed the PCR reads anew with MiXCR; each CDR3 protein has one entry. The data contain roughly 100,000 distinct CDR3 sequences, around 53% of them singletons. This sample was taken from a study of CDR3 diversity in severe acne. Sequencing was performed on blood. The clonotype was recovered from a male donor with acne.

Here the CDR3 DNA reads TGTGCCAGCAGTTACCAATCTAGCGGGGGCTACGAGCAGTACTTC. Protein product: CASSYQSSGGYEQYF. This sequence joins TRBV6-5 and TRBJ2-7, with TRBD2 identical over 10 bases. This CDR3 comprises 15 residues. V shed 2 bases and J 3 bases; nucleotides not matched to a gene: 4. Germline CDR1 and CDR2: MNHEY and SVGAGI.